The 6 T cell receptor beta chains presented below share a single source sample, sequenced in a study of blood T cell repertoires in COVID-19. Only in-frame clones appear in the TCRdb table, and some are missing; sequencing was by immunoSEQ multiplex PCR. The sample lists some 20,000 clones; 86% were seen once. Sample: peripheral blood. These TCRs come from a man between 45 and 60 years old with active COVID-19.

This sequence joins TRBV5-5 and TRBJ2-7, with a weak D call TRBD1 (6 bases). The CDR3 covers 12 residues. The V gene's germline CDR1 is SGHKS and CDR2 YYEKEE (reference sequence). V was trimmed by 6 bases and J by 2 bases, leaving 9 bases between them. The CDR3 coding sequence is TGTGCCAGCAAGAGGGACACCTACGAGCAGTACTTC. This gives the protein CASKRDTYEQYF.

The CDR3 reads CASSLGNHNEQFF. The CDR3, as DNA: TGTGCCAGCAGTTTAGGTAATCACAATGAGCAGTTCTTC. The chain combines TRBV12-3 or TRBV12-4 with TRBJ2-1; D unresolved. The CDR3 length is 13 residues. With 1 base removed from V and 5 bases from J, the gap between germline ends came to 6 bases.

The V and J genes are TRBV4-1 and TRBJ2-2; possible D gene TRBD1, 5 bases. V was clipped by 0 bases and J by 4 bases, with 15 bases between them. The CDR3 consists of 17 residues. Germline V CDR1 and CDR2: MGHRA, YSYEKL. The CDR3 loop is CASSQEGRAGLTGELFF. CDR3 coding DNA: TGCGCCAGCAGCCAAGAGGGTAGGGCAGGGCTCACCGGGGAGCTGTTTTTT.

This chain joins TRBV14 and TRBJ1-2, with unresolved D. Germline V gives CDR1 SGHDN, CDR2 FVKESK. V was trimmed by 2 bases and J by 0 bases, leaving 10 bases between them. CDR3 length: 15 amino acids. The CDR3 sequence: CASSQLGRANYGYTF. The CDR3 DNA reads TGTGCCAGCAGCCAATTGGGGAGAGCTAACTATGGCTACACCTTC. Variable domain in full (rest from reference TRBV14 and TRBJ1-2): EAGVTQFPSHSVIEKGQTVTLRCDPISGHDNLYWYRRVMGKEIKFLLHFVKESKQDESGMPNNRFLAERTGGTYSTLKVQPAELEDSGVYFCASSQLGRANYGYTFGSGTRLTVV.

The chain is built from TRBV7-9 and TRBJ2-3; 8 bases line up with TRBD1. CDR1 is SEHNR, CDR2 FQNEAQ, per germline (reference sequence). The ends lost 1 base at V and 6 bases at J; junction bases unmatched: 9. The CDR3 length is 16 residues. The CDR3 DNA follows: TGTGCCAGCAGCTTAGGGCAGGGGGCTCTCTTGGATACGCAGTATTTT. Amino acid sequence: CASSLGQGALLDTQYF.

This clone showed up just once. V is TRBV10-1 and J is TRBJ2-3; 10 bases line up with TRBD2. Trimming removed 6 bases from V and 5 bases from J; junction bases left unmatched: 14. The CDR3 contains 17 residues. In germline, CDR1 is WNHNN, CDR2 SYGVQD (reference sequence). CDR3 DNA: TGCGCCAGCAGAGCCGGGAGCGGGGGGGGATGGGGAGATACGCAGTATTTT. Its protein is CASRAGSGGGWGDTQYF.